The TCR beta chain under discussion was sequenced for a study of early T cells in non-severe SARS-CoV-2 infection. In the study overall: Sequencing targeted bulk RNA from unsorted whole blood, leaving chains unpaired.

This clonotype was counted only a few times. Its target is not known. Points from the study as a whole: VDJdb matching skewed toward anti-spike CD8 responses, missing private and CD4 specificities.

CDR1 is LGHDT, CDR2 YNNKEL, per germline (reference sequence). The CDR3 extends over 13 amino acids. Deletions cut 4 bases from V and 6 bases from J, with 10 bases between. Attachment of unique molecular identifiers to individual cDNA molecules was performed. TCRdb called the 5' RACE reads again in MiXCR, with one record for every CDR3 protein. The sample lists more than 45,000 distinct CDR3 sequences; approximately 5.6% were seen once. The V call is TRBV3-1, the J call TRBJ2-1, with D hard to call. The sequence came from an adult who was a healthcare worker with PCR-confirmed SARS-CoV-2 infection or an uninfected control (not recorded which). The sequenced material came from whole blood. The CDR3 protein is CASSRLPSNEQFF. The CDR3 DNA is TGTGCCAGCAGCCGACTTCCGAGCAATGAGCAGTTCTTC.